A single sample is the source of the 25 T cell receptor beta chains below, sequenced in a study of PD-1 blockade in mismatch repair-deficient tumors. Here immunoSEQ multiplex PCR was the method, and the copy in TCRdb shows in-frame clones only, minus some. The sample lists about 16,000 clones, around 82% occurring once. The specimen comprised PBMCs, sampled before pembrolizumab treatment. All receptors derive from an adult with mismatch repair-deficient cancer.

CDR3 bases: TGTGCCAGCAGTGCCACTAGTGAGGGTGAGCAGTTCTTC. Its protein product is CASSATSEGEQFF. V usage is TRBV27 and J usage is TRBJ2-1, with TRBD2 as a possible D gene (5 bases). Trimming removed 5 bases at V and 9 bases at J, with 14 bases between. The CDR3 loop spans 13 amino acids. Germline CDR1 reads MNHEY; CDR2 reads SMNVEV (reference sequence).

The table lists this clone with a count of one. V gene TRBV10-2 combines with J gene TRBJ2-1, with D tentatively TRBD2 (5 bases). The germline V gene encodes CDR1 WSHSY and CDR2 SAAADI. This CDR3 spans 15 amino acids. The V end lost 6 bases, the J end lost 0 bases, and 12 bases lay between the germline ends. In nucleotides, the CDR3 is TGCGCCAGCAGACCGGACTTCAGCTCCTACAATGAGCAGTTCTTC. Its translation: CASRPDFSSYNEQFF.

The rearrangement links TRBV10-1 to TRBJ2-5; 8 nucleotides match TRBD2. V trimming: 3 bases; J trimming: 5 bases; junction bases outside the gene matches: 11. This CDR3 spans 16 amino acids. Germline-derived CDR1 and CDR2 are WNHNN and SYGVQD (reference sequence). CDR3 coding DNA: TGCGCCAGCAGTGATCCGGGAGGGTTGTTTGGTGAGACCCAGTACTTC. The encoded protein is CASSDPGGLFGETQYF.

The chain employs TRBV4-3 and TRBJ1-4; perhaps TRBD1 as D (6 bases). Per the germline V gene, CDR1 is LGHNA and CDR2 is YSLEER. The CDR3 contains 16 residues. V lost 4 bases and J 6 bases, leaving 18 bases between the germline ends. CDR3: CASSPFRTGRHEKLFF. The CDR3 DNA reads TGCGCCAGCAGCCCTTTTAGAACAGGGAGGCATGAAAAACTGTTTTTT.

CDR3 nucleotide sequence: TGTGCCAGCAGCGCCGACCGAGATACGCAGTATTTT. Translating it yields CASSADRDTQYF. V usage is TRBV9 and J usage is TRBJ2-3; D is unclear. Germline V gene data show CDR1 as SGDLS and CDR2 as YYNGEE. V was cut by 3 bases and J by 5 bases, with 7 bases left in between. This CDR3 is 12 amino acids long.

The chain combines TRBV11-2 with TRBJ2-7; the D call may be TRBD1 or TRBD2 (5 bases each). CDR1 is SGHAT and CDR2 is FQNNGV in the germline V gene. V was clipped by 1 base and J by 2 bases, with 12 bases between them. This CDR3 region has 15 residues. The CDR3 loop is CASSLVGVSTYEQYF. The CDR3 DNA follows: TGTGCCAGCAGCTTAGTGGGGGTATCTACCTACGAGCAGTACTTC.

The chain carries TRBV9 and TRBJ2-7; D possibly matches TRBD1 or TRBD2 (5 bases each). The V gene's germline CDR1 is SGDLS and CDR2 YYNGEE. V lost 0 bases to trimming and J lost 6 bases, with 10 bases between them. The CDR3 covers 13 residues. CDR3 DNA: TGTGCCAGCAGCGTAGTAGATGGGGGCGAGCAGTACTTC. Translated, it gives CASSVVDGGEQYF.

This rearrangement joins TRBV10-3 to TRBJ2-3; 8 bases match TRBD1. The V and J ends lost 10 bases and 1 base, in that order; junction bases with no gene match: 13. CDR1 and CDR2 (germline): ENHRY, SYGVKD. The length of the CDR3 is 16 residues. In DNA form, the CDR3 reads TGTGCCACCCGCGACGCATTACAGGGGGGCACAGATACGCAGTATTTT. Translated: CATRDALQGGTDTQYF.

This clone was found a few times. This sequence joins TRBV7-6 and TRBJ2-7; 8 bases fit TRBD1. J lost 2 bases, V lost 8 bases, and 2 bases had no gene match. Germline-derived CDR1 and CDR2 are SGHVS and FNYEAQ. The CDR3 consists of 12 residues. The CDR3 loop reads CASSDRAYEQYF. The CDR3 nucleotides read TGTGCCAGCTCGGACAGGGCCTACGAGCAGTACTTC.

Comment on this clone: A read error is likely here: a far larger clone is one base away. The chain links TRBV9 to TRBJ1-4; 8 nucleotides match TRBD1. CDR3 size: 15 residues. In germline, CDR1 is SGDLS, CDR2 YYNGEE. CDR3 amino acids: CVSSARTGLGEKLFF. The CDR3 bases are TGTGTCAGCAGCGCGCGGACAGGGCTAGGAGAAAAACTGTTTTTT.

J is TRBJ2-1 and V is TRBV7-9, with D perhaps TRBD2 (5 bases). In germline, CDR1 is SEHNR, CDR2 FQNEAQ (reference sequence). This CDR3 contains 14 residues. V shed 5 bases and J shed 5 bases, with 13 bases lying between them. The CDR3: CASSRPDGDNEQFF. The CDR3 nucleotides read TGTGCCAGCAGCCGTCCGGACGGGGACAATGAGCAGTTCTTC.

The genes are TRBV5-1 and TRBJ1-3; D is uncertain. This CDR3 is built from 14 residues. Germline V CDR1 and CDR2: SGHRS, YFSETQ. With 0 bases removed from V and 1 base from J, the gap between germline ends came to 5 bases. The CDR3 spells CASSLGVSGNTIYF. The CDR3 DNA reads TGCGCCAGCAGCTTGGGAGTTTCTGGAAACACCATATATTTT.

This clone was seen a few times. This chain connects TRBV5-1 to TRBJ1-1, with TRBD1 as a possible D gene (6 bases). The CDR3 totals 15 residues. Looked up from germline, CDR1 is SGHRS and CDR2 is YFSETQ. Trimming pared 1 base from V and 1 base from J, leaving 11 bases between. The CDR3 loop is CASSLNWDKNTEAFF. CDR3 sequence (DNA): TGCGCCAGCAGCTTGAATTGGGACAAGAACACTGAAGCTTTCTTT.

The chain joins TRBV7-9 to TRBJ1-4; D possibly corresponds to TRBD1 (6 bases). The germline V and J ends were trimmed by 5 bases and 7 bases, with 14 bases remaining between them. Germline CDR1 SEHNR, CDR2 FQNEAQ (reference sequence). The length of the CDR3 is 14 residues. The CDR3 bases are TGTGCCAGCAGCCCCGAAGGGGGGGCTGAAAAACTGTTTTTT. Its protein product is CASSPEGGAEKLFF.

The CDR3 nucleotides read TGTGCCAGCAGTGACTCGGGGGAGTCGGGAAATGAGCAGTTCTTC. Residues: CASSDSGESGNEQFF. The V and J genes are TRBV6-4 and TRBJ2-1; D is perhaps TRBD1 or TRBD2 (5 bases each). This CDR3 is 15 amino acids long. Germline lookup yields CDR1 MRHNA and CDR2 SNTAGT. Deletions cut 0 bases from V and 7 bases from J, with 13 bases between.

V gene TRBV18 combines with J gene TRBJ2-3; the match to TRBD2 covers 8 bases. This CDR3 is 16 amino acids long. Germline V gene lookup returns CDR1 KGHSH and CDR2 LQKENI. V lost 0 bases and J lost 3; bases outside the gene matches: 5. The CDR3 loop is CASSPPFPGGTDTQYF. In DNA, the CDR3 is TGTGCCAGCTCACCACCGTTCCCGGGGGGGACAGATACGCAGTATTTT. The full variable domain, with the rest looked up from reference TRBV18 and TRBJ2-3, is NAGVMQNPRHLVRRRGQEARLRCSPMKGHSHVYWYRQLPEEGLKFMVYLQKENIIDESGMPKERFSAEFPKEGPSILRIQQVVRGDSAAYFCASSPPFPGGTDTQYFGPGTRLTVL.

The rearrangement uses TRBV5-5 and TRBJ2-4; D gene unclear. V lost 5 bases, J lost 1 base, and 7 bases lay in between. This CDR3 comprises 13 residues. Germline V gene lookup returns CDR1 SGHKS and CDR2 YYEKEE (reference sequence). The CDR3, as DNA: TGTGCCAGCAGGGGTTCGGCCAAAAACATTCAGTACTTC. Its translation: CASRGSAKNIQYF.

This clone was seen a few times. Here the CDR3 DNA reads TGTGCCAGCAGTGTACCCGGACAGCTTAACTATGGCTACACCTTC. It encodes CASSVPGQLNYGYTF. V gene TRBV28 combines with J gene TRBJ1-2, with D possibly TRBD1 on 6 matching bases. CDR1 and CDR2 (germline): MDHEN, SYDVKM. The V gene lost 5 bases and the J gene lost 1 base, with 14 bases spanning the gap. The CDR3 spans 15 residues.

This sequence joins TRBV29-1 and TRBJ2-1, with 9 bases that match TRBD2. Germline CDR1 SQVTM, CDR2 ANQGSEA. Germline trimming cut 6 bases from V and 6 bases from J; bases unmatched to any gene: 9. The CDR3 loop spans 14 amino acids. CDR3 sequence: CSVAGGVGVNEQFF. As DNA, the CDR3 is TGCAGCGTAGCGGGGGGCGTTGGGGTCAATGAGCAGTTCTTC.

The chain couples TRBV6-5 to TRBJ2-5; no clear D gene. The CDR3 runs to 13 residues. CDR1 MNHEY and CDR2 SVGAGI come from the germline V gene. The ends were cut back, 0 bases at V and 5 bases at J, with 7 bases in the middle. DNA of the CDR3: TGTGCCAGCAGTTACTCGCCATGGGAGACCCAGTACTTC. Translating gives CASSYSPWETQYF.

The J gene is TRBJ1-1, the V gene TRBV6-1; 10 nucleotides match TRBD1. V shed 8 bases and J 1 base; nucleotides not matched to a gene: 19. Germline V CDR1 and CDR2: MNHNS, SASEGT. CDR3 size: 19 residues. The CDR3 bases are TGTGCCAGCCGTAAAGCGGGACAGGGGTTTTGGAAGAAGAACACTGAAGCTTTCTTT. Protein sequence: CASRKAGQGFWKKNTEAFF.

This CDR3 reads CASSLGDSARTGVAYEQYF. The CDR3 coding sequence is TGTGCCAGCAGCTTAGGAGATTCGGCGCGGACAGGGGTGGCATACGAGCAGTACTTC. The rearrangement uses TRBV11-2 and TRBJ2-7; 9 bases align to TRBD1. Trimming removed 1 base from V and 4 bases from J; junction bases left unmatched: 17. The germline CDR1 and CDR2 sequences are SGHAT and FQNNGV. CDR3 length: 19 residues.

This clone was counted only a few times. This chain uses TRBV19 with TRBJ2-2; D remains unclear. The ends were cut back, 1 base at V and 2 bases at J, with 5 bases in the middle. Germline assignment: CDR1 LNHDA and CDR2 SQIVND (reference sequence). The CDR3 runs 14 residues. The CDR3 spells CASSIAGNTGELFF. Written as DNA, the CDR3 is TGTGCCAGTAGTATAGCCGGTAACACCGGGGAGCTGTTTTTT.

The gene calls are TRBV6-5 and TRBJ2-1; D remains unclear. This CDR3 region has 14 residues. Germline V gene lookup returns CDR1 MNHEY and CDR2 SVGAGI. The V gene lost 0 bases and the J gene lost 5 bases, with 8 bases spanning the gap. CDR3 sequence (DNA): TGTGCCAGCAGTTACTCGAACGCTGACAATGAGCAGTTCTTC. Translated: CASSYSNADNEQFF.

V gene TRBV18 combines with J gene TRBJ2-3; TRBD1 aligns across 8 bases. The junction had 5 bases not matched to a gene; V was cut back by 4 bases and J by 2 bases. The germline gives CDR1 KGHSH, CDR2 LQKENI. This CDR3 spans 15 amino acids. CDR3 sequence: CASSQDRAYTDTQYF. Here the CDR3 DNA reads TGTGCCAGCTCACAGGACAGGGCGTACACAGATACGCAGTATTTT.